This T cell receptor (beta chain) came from a study of cytomegalovirus exposure and HLA in healthy donors. Study outcomes and limitations: Specific recognition of CMV antigens was confirmed in vitro for three chains (all CMV-associated).

About this clone itself: As yet, its antigen is unknown.

The primer mix had 60 Vbeta and 13 Jbeta primers. Libraries were prepared by immunoSEQ multiplex PCR; TCRdb keeps only in-frame clonotypes and omits some of them. The sample has just over 200,000 clones, around 70% seen once; the top ten hold about 3%. Germline loops: CDR1 LGHNA, CDR2 YNFKEQ. The CDR3 contains 17 residues. J gave up 1 base and V 0 bases, and 6 bases lay outside the gene matches. The chain links TRBV4-2 to TRBJ2-3; 8 nucleotides match TRBD2. Material for sequencing was PBMCs. This TCR derives from a man between 35 and 55 years old in good health and CMV-seropositive. The CDR3 DNA sequence: TGTGCCAGCAGCCAAGATCTAGGTAGCGGGGGCACAGATACGCAGTATTTT. This translates into CASSQDLGSGGTDTQYF.